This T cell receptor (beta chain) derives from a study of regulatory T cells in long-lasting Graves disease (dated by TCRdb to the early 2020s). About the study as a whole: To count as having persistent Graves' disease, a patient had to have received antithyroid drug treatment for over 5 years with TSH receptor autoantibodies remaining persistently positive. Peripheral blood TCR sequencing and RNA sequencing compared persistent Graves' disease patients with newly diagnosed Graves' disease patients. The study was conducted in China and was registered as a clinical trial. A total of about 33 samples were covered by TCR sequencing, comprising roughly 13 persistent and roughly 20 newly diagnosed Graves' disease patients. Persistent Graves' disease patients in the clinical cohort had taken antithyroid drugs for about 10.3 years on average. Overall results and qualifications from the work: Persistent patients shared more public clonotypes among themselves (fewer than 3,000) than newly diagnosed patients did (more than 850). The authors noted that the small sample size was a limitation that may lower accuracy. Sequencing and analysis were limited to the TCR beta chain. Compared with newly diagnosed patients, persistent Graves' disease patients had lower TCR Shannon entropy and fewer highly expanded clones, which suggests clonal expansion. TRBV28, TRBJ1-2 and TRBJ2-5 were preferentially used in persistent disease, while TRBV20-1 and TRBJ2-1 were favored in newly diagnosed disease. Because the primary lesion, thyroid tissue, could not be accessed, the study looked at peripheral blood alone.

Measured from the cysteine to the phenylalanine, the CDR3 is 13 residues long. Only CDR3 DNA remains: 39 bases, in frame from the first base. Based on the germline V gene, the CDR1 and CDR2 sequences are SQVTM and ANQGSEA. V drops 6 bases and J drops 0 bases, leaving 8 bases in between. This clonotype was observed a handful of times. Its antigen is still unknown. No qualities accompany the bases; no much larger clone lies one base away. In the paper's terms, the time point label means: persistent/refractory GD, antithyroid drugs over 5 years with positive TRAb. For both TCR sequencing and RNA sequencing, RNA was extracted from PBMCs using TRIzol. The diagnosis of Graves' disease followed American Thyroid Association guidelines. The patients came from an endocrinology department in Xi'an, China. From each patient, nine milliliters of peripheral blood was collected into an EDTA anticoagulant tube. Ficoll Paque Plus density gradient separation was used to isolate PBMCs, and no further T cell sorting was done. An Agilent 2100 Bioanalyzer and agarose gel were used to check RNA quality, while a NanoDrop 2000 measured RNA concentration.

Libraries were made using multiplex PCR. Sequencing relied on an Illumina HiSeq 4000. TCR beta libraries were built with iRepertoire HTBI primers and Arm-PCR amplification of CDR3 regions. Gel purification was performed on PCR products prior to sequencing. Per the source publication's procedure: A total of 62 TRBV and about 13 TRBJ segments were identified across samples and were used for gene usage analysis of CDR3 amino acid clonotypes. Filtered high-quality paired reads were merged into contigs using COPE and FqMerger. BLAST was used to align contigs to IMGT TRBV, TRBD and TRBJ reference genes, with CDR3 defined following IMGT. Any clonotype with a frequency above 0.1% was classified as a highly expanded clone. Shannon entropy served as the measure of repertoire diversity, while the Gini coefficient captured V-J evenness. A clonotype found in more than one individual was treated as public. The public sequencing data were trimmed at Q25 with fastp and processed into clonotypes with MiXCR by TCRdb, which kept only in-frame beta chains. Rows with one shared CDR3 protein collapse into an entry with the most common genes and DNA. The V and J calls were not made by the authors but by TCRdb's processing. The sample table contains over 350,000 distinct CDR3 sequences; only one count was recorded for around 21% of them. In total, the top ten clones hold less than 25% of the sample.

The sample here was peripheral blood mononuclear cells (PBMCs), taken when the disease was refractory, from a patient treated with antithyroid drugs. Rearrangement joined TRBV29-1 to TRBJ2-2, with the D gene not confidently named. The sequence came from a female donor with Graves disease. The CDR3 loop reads CSVRSANTGELFF. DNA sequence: TGCAGCGTCCGAAGCGCGAACACCGGGGAGCTGTTTTTT.